The present T cell receptor (beta chain) was sequenced within a study of cytomegalovirus exposure and HLA in healthy donors. The CDR3 covers 14 residues. Germline V lookup: CDR1 MRHNA, CDR2 SNTAGT. V lost 4 bases to trimming and J lost 9 bases; unmatched junction nucleotides: 3. Primers for the PCR totalled 60 Vbeta and 13 Jbeta. The assay was immunoSEQ multiplex PCR, and TCRdb's table has in-frame clones only and misses some. The repertoire has some 160,000 clones, approximately 82% of them found once; the top ten carry more than 1.4%. In the case of this clone: The antigen is not known.

Study-level findings and limits: Information on immune exposure was restricted to one variable (CMV serostatus). HLA restriction was apparent for most CMV-associated TCR beta chains in a later analysis.

This TCR was sampled from a male donor in good health and CMV-seronegative. The sequenced material came from PBMCs. The chain carries TRBV6-4 and TRBJ1-6, with TRBD1 matching over 10 bases. CDR3 sequence (DNA): TGTGCCAGCAGTGCGGGGACAGGGGTTTCACCCCTCCACTTT. Translated, it gives CASSAGTGVSPLHF.